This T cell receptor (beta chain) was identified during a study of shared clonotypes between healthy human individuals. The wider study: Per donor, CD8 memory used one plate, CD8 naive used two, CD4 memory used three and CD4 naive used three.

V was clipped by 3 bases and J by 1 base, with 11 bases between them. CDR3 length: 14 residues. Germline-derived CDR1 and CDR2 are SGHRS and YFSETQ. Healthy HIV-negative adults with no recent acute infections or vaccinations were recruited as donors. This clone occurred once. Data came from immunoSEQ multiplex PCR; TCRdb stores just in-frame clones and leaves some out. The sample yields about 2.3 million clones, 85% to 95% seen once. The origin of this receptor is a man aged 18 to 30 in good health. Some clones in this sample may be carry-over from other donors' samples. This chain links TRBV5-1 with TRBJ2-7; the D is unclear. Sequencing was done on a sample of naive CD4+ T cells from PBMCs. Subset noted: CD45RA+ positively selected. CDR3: CASSYNGQSYEQYF. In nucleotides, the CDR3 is TGCGCCAGCAGCTACAACGGGCAATCCTACGAGCAGTACTTC.